This entry lists 21 T cell receptor beta chains sequenced from one sample in a study of neurological immune-mediated disorders. TCRdb re-analysed the 5' RACE reads in MiXCR, keeping a single row per CDR3 protein. The sample holds 35,000 to 55,000 distinct CDR3 sequences, over 6% seen once. Sequenced material: CD4+ T cells from blood. The origin of the receptors is a woman in her forties in good health.

This clonotype was counted ten times or more. The CDR3 DNA is TGTGCCAGCAGCTCGTTGCGGGGCAACAATGAGCAGTTCTTC. Residues: CASSSLRGNNEQFF. The chain has TRBV6-5 and TRBJ2-1, with a weak D call TRBD2 (6 bases). The V gene lost 6 bases and the J gene lost 5 bases, with 14 bases spanning the gap. This CDR3 region has 14 residues. Germline CDR1 is MNHEY and CDR2 is SVGAGI.

This clonotype showed up many times. The chain uses TRBV5-1 and TRBJ2-3; possible D gene TRBD1, 5 bases. Germline V gene data show CDR1 as SGHRS and CDR2 as YFSETQ. Trimming left V 0 bases short and J 2 bases short, with 7 bases between. CDR3 length: 14 amino acids. Here the CDR3 reads CASSLGQYTDTQYF. As DNA, the CDR3 is TGCGCCAGCAGCTTGGGACAGTACACAGATACGCAGTATTTT.

This clonotype was counted ten times or more. The gene calls are TRBV10-1 and TRBJ2-7; TRBD1 aligns across 7 bases. The CDR3 has 10 amino acids. The germline CDR1 and CDR2 sequences are WNHNN and SYGVQD (reference sequence). The DNA for the CDR3 is TGCGCCAGCGGGAAGGACAGGAGTCTGGTC. Translated, it gives CASGKDRSLV.

This clonotype was detected many times. The gene calls are TRBV5-5 and TRBJ2-3; no firm D call. The CDR3 sequence is 15 residues long. Germline CDR1 and CDR2: SGHKS and YYEKEE (reference sequence). Trimming removed 2 bases from V and 1 base from J, with 11 bases in between. The CDR3 region has the DNA TGTGCCAGCAGCTTCGGGTCACGGGGCACAGATACGCAGTATTTT. It translates to CASSFGSRGTDTQYF.

The V call is TRBV9, the J call TRBJ2-5, with D perhaps TRBD2 (6 bases). CDR3 length: 13 residues. Germline lookup yields CDR1 SGDLS and CDR2 YYNGEE. V was pared by 0 bases and J by 7 bases, with 10 bases between. The CDR3 region is CASSVGEGGTQYF. CDR3 DNA: TGTGCCAGCAGCGTAGGAGAGGGAGGGACCCAGTACTTC.

In its sample, this clonotype was seen many times. The chain links TRBV5-1 to TRBJ1-1; 7 nucleotides match TRBD1. The CDR3 covers 13 residues. From germline, CDR1 is SGHRS and CDR2 YFSETQ. J gave up 6 bases and V 5 bases, and 7 bases lay outside the gene matches. The CDR3 is CASRIQGSAEAFF. Here the CDR3 DNA reads TGCGCCAGCAGGATACAGGGGTCCGCTGAAGCTTTCTTT.

This clonotype was counted ten times or more. J is TRBJ2-7 and V is TRBV20-1; either TRBD1 or TRBD2 may supply D (6 bases each). Germline CDR1 reads DFQATT; CDR2 reads SNEGSKA (reference sequence). The CDR3 loop spans 12 amino acids. With 6 bases removed from V and 4 bases from J, the gap between germline ends came to 13 bases. CDR3 residues: CSATGRTYEQYF. For the CDR3, the DNA is TGCAGTGCCACAGGGAGGACATACGAGCAGTACTTC.

There are many counts of this clonotype. The chain is built from TRBV20-1 and TRBJ2-1; TRBD2 matches at 9 bases. CDR1 and CDR2 (germline): DFQATT, SNEGSKA (reference sequence). CDR3 length equals 16 residues. Trimming took 8 bases from V and 8 from J; bases not matched to a gene: 19. The CDR3 bases are TGCAGTCCTACAAACTATTGGCGGGAGGGCCCAGATGAGCAGTTCTTC. The encoded protein is CSPTNYWREGPDEQFF.

This clonotype was counted at least ten times. CDR3: CASSLDGGSNTGELFF. CDR3 coding DNA: TGTGCCAGCAGCTTAGACGGCGGCTCGAACACCGGGGAGCTGTTTTTT. This chain joins TRBV7-8 and TRBJ2-2; the D is unclear. V lost 1 base to trimming and J lost 0 bases, with 9 bases between them. Germline lookup yields CDR1 SGHVS and CDR2 FQNEAQ. The CDR3 has 16 amino acids.

This clonotype showed up many times. This sequence joins TRBV20-1 and TRBJ2-5, with D tentatively TRBD1 or TRBD2 (5 bases each). Germline V gene sequence: CDR1 DFQATT, CDR2 SNEGSKA (reference sequence). The CDR3 is 14 amino acids. The ends were cut back, 2 bases at V and 5 bases at J, with 15 bases in the middle. CDR3 sequence: CSARIGTREETQYF. The CDR3 coding sequence is TGCAGTGCTAGAATCGGGACGAGGGAGGAGACCCAGTACTTC.

This clonotype has a count of ten or more. The genes are TRBV5-1 and TRBJ2-2; D gene uncertain. Trimming pared 0 bases from V and 6 bases from J, leaving 9 bases between. Germline V gene data show CDR1 as SGHRS and CDR2 as YFSETQ. CDR3 size: 14 residues. The CDR3 nucleotides read TGCGCCAGCAGCTTGGGGAAGTCCGCCGGGGAGCTGTTTTTT. Translating gives CASSLGKSAGELFF.

In its sample, this clonotype was seen many times. The rearrangement uses TRBV20-1 and TRBJ2-3; TRBD2 matches 10 bases. This CDR3 is 16 amino acids long. The V gene's germline CDR1 is DFQATT and CDR2 SNEGSKA (reference sequence). Trimming cost V 2 bases and J 5 bases; bases outside gene matches: 10. This CDR3 is CSARLGLASLRDTQYF. The CDR3 DNA follows: TGCAGTGCTAGATTGGGACTAGCGTCCCTCCGAGATACGCAGTATTTT.

This clonotype came up many times. The chain employs TRBV5-1 and TRBJ2-7; D ambiguous. The V gene's germline CDR1 is SGHRS and CDR2 YFSETQ. V lost 0 bases and J lost 1, with 8 bases in between. The CDR3 length is 14 residues. The CDR3 protein is CASSLEGLSYEQYF. Written as DNA, the CDR3 is TGCGCCAGCAGCTTGGAAGGCCTTTCCTACGAGCAGTACTTC.

This clonotype was detected many times. This rearrangement joins TRBV27 to TRBJ1-1; D unclear. The V gene lost 7 bases and the J gene lost 1 base, with 16 bases spanning the gap. This CDR3 region has 15 residues. CDR1 and CDR2 (germline): MNHEY, SMNVEV (reference sequence). This CDR3 reads CASIPIDGRNTEAFF. DNA of the CDR3: TGTGCCAGCATACCAATCGACGGAAGGAACACTGAAGCTTTCTTT.

Ten or more counts support this clonotype. The V and J genes are TRBV5-6 and TRBJ1-5; D is possibly TRBD1 (6 bases). Germline assignment: CDR1 SGHDT and CDR2 YYEEEE. With 0 bases removed from V and 7 bases from J, the gap between germline ends came to 8 bases. The CDR3 totals 13 residues. CDR3 in DNA: TGTGCCAGCAGCTTGGACAGGGACCAGCCCCAGCATTTT. This gives the protein CASSLDRDQPQHF. Filled out from reference TRBV5-6 and TRBJ1-5, the complete variable domain reads DAGVTQSPTHLIKTRGQQVTLRCSPKSGHDTVSWYQQALGQGPQFIFQYYEEEERQRGNFPDRFSGHQFPNYSSELNVNALLLGDSALYLCASSLDRDQPQHFGDGTRLSIL.

This clonotype was counted a few times. The V and J genes are TRBV5-1 and TRBJ2-7; 9 bases agree with TRBD1. Germline CDR1 and CDR2: SGHRS and YFSETQ. The CDR3 consists of 12 residues. J lost 4 bases, V lost 7 bases, and 3 bases had no gene match. This chain's CDR3 is CASRDREYEQYF. For the CDR3, the DNA is TGCGCCAGCCGGGACAGGGAGTACGAGCAGTACTTC. The variable domain in full, with the rest retrieved from reference TRBV5-1 and TRBJ2-7, is KAGVTQTPRYLIKTRGQQVTLSCSPISGHRSVSWYQQTPGQGLQFLFEYFSETQRNKGNFPGRFSGRQFSNSRSEMNVSTLELGDSALYLCASRDREYEQYFGPGTRLTVT.

This clonotype was counted many times. V is TRBV27 and J is TRBJ2-3; a weak D match, TRBD1 (5 bases). This CDR3 region has 13 residues. The V end was cut by 7 bases, the J end by 5 bases, with 13 bases between. Germline V gene lookup returns CDR1 MNHEY and CDR2 SMNVEV (reference sequence). CDR3 amino acids: CASTRGNGDTQYF. DNA of the CDR3: TGTGCCAGCACTAGGGGAAATGGAGATACGCAGTATTTT.

In this sample, this clonotype turned up many times. J is TRBJ2-7 and V is TRBV11-2; D might be TRBD1 (7 bases). CDR3 length: 15 residues. V dropped 4 bases and J dropped 8 bases, with 21 bases sitting between them. Germline CDR1 and CDR2: SGHAT and FQNNGV. The CDR3 region is CASSSGGTAYFQQYF. For the CDR3, the DNA is TGTGCCAGCAGCTCAGGGGGGACAGCGTACTTTCAGCAGTACTTC.

The sample holds many counts of this clonotype. V usage is TRBV7-2 and J usage is TRBJ1-6; no clear D gene. The CDR3 runs 15 residues. V lost 1 base, J lost 7 bases, and 11 bases lay in between. Germline CDR1 reads SGHTA; CDR2 reads FQGNSA. DNA for the CDR3: TGTGCCAGCAGCTTAGGTCGGATAGAGAATTCACCCCTCCACTTT. Residues: CASSLGRIENSPLHF.

This clonotype was observed many times. This chain uses TRBV5-5 with TRBJ2-7, with a possible D match to TRBD2 (5 bases). The V end was cut by 1 base, the J end by 8 bases, with 13 bases between. Germline-derived CDR1 and CDR2 are SGHKS and YYEKEE (reference sequence). This CDR3 comprises 13 residues. The CDR3 region has the DNA TGTGCCAGCAGCTTGACGAGGGAATCGCAGCAGTACTTC. It encodes CASSLTRESQQYF.

This clonotype has ten or more counts. This rearrangement joins TRBV7-9 to TRBJ2-5; TRBD2 might be the D (7 bases). The CDR3 runs to 14 residues. CDR1 SEHNR and CDR2 FQNEAQ come from the germline V gene (reference sequence). Deletions cut 5 bases from V and 4 bases from J, with 14 bases between. The CDR3 coding sequence is TGTGCCAGCAGCGACTCGGGGGGCGCAGAGACCCAGTACTTC. Encoded protein: CASSDSGGAETQYF. Together with reference TRBV7-9 and TRBJ2-5, the CDR3 gives the full variable domain: DTGVSQNPRHKITKRGQNVTFRCDPISEHNRLYWYRQTLGQGPEFLTYFQNEAQLEKSRLLSDRFSAERPKGSFSTLEIQRTEQGDSAMYLCASSDSGGAETQYFGPGTRLLVL.